This T cell receptor (beta chain) was profiled in a study of blood T cell repertoires in COVID-19. Sequencing used immunoSEQ multiplex PCR; TCRdb keeps in-frame clones, though not all of them. The table includes around 37,000 clones, around 90% detected once. The CDR3 runs to 17 residues. The V segment lost 5 bases and the J segment 0 bases; nucleotides outside the gene matches: 7. The germline V gene has CDR1 LNHDA and CDR2 SQIVND (reference sequence). This TCR was sampled from a man aged 55-75 years with active or convalescent COVID-19. What was sequenced was peripheral blood. The chain combines TRBV19 with TRBJ2-2; 9 bases are a match to TRBD2. The CDR3 DNA reads as TGTGCCAGTAGTTACGAGTCTAGCGGGACGAACACCGGGGAGCTGTTTTTT. Its translation is CASSYESSGTNTGELFF.